This T cell receptor beta chain was captured by sequencing in a study of shared clonotypes between healthy human individuals (dated by TCRdb to the early 2020s). Regarding the research as a whole: The cohort comprised two women and a few men aged 18 to 49 years. For each donor, CD4 naive and CD4 memory were each given three plates, CD8 naive was given two plates, and CD8 memory was given one plate. To estimate repertoire size and how much clonotypes are shared between individuals, the study performed deep sequencing of blood TCR repertoires from roughly five healthy adults. Different laboratories and diverse techniques were used to prepare libraries and sequence TCR repertoires, to increase sequencing depth and limit assay-specific biases. Between about 0.8 and 9 billion PBMCs per donor were obtained by leukapheresis.

CD8 naive samples were obtained by positive selection for CCR7 among CD45RO-negative cells, yielding a CD45RA+CCR7+ population from which TemRA cells were excluded. Donors were healthy HIV-negative adults with no recently reported acute infections or vaccinations. Every donor was a Caucasian adult residing in Nashville, Tennessee, USA. Blood was obtained by leukapheresis, after which PBMCs were separated by Ficoll-Histopaque density gradient centrifugation and cryopreserved in liquid nitrogen vapor phase. Purity and quantity of every magnetically sorted T cell population were checked by analytical flow cytometry. Genomic DNA was isolated from every sorted fraction and measured by UV absorbance on a Nanodrop 2000c. Using the deep immunoSEQ assay, TCR CDR3 regions were amplified from genomic DNA by multiplex PCR. Genomic DNA extracted from each cell subset was distributed evenly over all wells of several immunoSEQ 96-well plates, and each plate served as one replicate. For sorted subsets, approximately 190 ng of genomic DNA, equivalent to 25,000 to 35,000 T cell genomes, went into each replicate PCR. The purified libraries were quantified using a Qubit 3.0 fluorometer, sized with a Bioanalyzer 2100, and then quantified again using the KAPA Library Quantification kit. Every immunoSEQ 96-well plate was sequenced on a dedicated single-read 150-cycle Illumina NextSeq 550 flow cell. The paper's data handling went like this. Because only junctional sequences without quality scores were contained in the immunoSEQ output, filtering matching that applied to full-length reads could not be performed. To assign V/J genes and CDR3, sequences were annotated using PyIR, a Python wrapper for IgBLAST v1.9, with IMGT germline references. Any read was removed if the V/J assignment was weak (E-value above 1e-6), the CDR3 was missing, or the read contained stop codons, out-of-frame junctions, or ambiguous translated residues. V3J clonotypes were defined by identical inferred V gene, J gene, and CDR3 amino acid sequence. To compute the percentage overlap between repertoires, the number of shared unique clonotypes was divided by the size of the smaller repertoire. RTK rarefaction, the Chao1 estimator, and Recon v2.1 estimates of unobserved clonotypes were used to assess repertoire richness. Generation probabilities for all TCRbeta clonotypes obtained by the gDNA method from a handful of donors were computed using OLGA. TCRdb mirrors the immuneACCESS table, restricted to in-frame sequences. Some clones are absent from its copies; in checked studies, under half trace to an unresolved V gene, and the reason for the others is unknown. The V and J calls and clone size are taken from that table; D and trimming were inferred from the DNA. Across this sample there are roughly 2 million clones, with about 94% seen only once. The top ten clones comprise about 1.1% of the sample.

As regards this clone: The specificity of this receptor is unknown. Per-base qualities were not stored, and no clone one base away is much larger.

The junction carries 13 bases between V and J, which are trimmed by 7 bases and 15 bases respectively. The germline V gene (reference sequence) provides CDR1 MNHNY and CDR2 SVGAGI. Its CDR3 holds 11 amino acids, cysteine through phenylalanine. This entry keeps only the CDR3 DNA: 33 bases, framed from base 1. Study-level results and caveats: The genetic and exposure-history diversity represented was limited by the small number of donors. Estimated clonotype richness was generally larger for naive than for memory subsets. Compared with non-shared clonotypes, the clonotypes found in all four sorted-subset donors had higher generation probabilities. Sampling was limited to blood, and TCR repertoires in tissue likely differ from TCR repertoires in blood. Based on pairwise subsampling, the degree of clonotype sharing among donors was expected to be affected by sequencing depth. Incomplete sequencing was indicated by rarefaction of sorted-subset datasets, despite the large sequencing depth. Sharing across a few donors was observed for approximately 4.6% of naive CD4, under 4% of naive CD8, about 2.5% of memory CD4, and 0.4% of memory CD8 clonotypes.

Sequenced: naive CD8+ T cells sorted from blood. The cell subset or site label of this sample denotes: CD45RA+CCR7+. The sequence was obtained from a man younger than 30 in good health. The chain is encoded by TRBV6-6 joined to TRBJ1-6; TRBD1 could be the D gene, as 5 bases match. The DNA sequence is given as TGTGCCAGCACCCTGGGGGAGCACCTCCACTTT. Translation gives CASTLGEHLHF.